These 29 T cell receptor beta chains were all obtained from the same sample, sequenced in a study of T cell responses to AZD1222 COVID-19 vaccine. The data were produced by immunoSEQ multiplex PCR, yet TCRdb's version contains in-frame clones alone and is incomplete. The repertoire holds tens of thousands of clones, over 70% seen once, with more than 13% in the top ten. The input for sequencing was peripheral blood, taken on day 0 of AZD1222 vaccination. The source of these receptors is an adult in good health.

The chain uses TRBV6-6 and TRBJ2-1, with 8 bases identical to TRBD2. The length of the CDR3 is 16 residues. In germline, CDR1 is MNHNY, CDR2 SVGAGI (reference sequence). The V segment lost 2 bases and the J segment 6 bases; nucleotides outside the gene matches: 9. The CDR3, as DNA: TGTGCCAGCAGTTACGGTTTGCGGGGGGATATCAATGAGCAGTTCTTC. It yields the protein CASSYGLRGDINEQFF.

V and J are TRBV2 and TRBJ1-3; 7 nucleotides agree with TRBD1. V was clipped by 2 bases and J by 3 bases; unmatched bases: 7. Germline values: CDR1 SNHLY, CDR2 FYNNEI. The CDR3 has 16 residues. CDR3 loop: CASSEFDRAGGNTIYF. The DNA of the CDR3 is TGTGCCAGCAGTGAATTCGACAGGGCGGGTGGAAACACCATATATTTT.

CDR3 sequence reads: CASSALRRLAEQYF. The CDR3 region has the DNA TGTGCCAGCAGCGCACTCCGCCGATTAGCCGAGCAGTACTTC. The chain joins TRBV11-2 to TRBJ2-7; D unresolved. The CDR3 runs 14 residues. Germline CDR1 and CDR2: SGHAT and FQNNGV. The V end lost 5 bases, the J end lost 6 bases, and 17 bases lay between the germline ends.

This rearrangement joins TRBV30 to TRBJ2-5; possible D gene TRBD2, 6 bases. Germline assignment: CDR1 GTSNPN and CDR2 SVGIG (reference sequence). The length of the CDR3 is 14 residues. V was shortened by 0 bases and J by 5 bases, with 13 bases between the two germline ends. CDR3: CAWSVLGGRETQYF. In DNA, the CDR3 is TGTGCCTGGAGTGTACTTGGGGGGAGGGAGACCCAGTACTTC.

This chain joins TRBV29-1 and TRBJ2-1; D possibly matches TRBD1 or TRBD2 (6 bases each). V lost 1 base, J lost 0 bases, and 13 bases lay in between. The CDR3 totals 16 residues. Germline loops: CDR1 SQVTM, CDR2 ANQGSEA. CDR3 region: CSVEGGADRSYNEQFF. The CDR3 region has the DNA TGCAGCGTTGAAGGGGGGGCCGACCGCTCCTACAATGAGCAGTTCTTC.

This clone occurred once. This rearrangement joins TRBV29-1 to TRBJ1-5, with a weak D call TRBD1 (5 bases). Germline CDR1 SQVTM, CDR2 ANQGSEA. V lost 2 bases to trimming and J lost 5 bases, with 10 bases between them. The CDR3 loop spans 13 amino acids. For the CDR3, the DNA is TGCAGCGTTGAACTGGGCAGGGATCAGCCCCAGCATTTT. Protein sequence: CSVELGRDQPQHF.

In this sample, this clone is medium-sized. The chain links TRBV7-4 to TRBJ1-5, with no clear D. Germline V gene data show CDR1 as SGHVT and CDR2 as SQSDAQ. This CDR3 spans 13 amino acids. V was cut by 4 bases and J by 4 bases, with 8 bases left in between. The CDR3 DNA reads TGTGCCAGCAGCTGCGAATTTAATCAGCCCCAGCATTTT. Translation: CASSCEFNQPQHF.

The CDR3 coding sequence is TGTGCCAGCAGCCGGGGCCGCGGTATGCCCCAGCATTTT. Its translation is CASSRGRGMPQHF. V and J are TRBV11-2 and TRBJ1-5, with D possibly TRBD1 on 5 matching bases. V gave up 5 bases and J gave up 9 bases, with 14 bases separating them. Germline V lookup: CDR1 SGHAT, CDR2 FQNNGV. The CDR3 is 13 amino acids.

The V gene is TRBV5-1, the J gene TRBJ2-3; tentatively, D is TRBD1 or TRBD2 (5 bases each). The CDR3 length is 14 residues. Deletions cut 0 bases from V and 2 bases from J, with 7 bases between. Germline CDR1 and CDR2: SGHRS and YFSETQ. The CDR3: CASSLGDPTDTQYF. Written as DNA, the CDR3 is TGCGCCAGCAGCTTGGGGGACCCCACAGATACGCAGTATTTT. Full variable domain (missing parts from reference TRBV5-1 and TRBJ2-3): KAGVTQTPRYLIKTRGQQVTLSCSPISGHRSVSWYQQTPGQGLQFLFEYFSETQRNKGNFPGRFSGRQFSNSRSEMNVSTLELGDSALYLCASSLGDPTDTQYFGPGTRLTVL.

The J gene is TRBJ1-1, the V gene TRBV6-5, with D perhaps TRBD1 (5 bases). Germline V gives CDR1 MNHEY, CDR2 SVGAGI. V was cut by 9 bases and J by 4 bases, with 18 bases left in between. The CDR3 extends over 14 amino acids. The CDR3, as DNA: TGTGCCAGTGTCACCTGGGGGAAGGGCACTGAAGCTTTCTTT. This gives the protein CASVTWGKGTEAFF.

The chain combines TRBV30 with TRBJ2-1; 10 nucleotides line up with TRBD2. The germline gives CDR1 GTSNPN, CDR2 SVGIG (reference sequence). The CDR3 is made up of 15 amino acids. V lost 0 bases and J lost 8; bases outside the gene matches: 7. The CDR3 sequence is CAWSVGLAGVDEQFF. CDR3 bases: TGTGCCTGGAGTGTAGGGCTAGCGGGGGTGGATGAGCAGTTCTTC.

This clone was picked up one time. The chain carries TRBV6-2 or TRBV6-3 and TRBJ1-1; D is perhaps TRBD1 (5 bases). The V gene lost 1 base and the J gene lost 6 bases, with 9 bases spanning the gap. This CDR3 has 13 residues. Per germline, CDR1 MNHEY and CDR2 SVGEGT. CDR3 in DNA: TGTGCCAGCAGTTACTACGACAGTTCTGAAGCTTTCTTT. This translates into CASSYYDSSEAFF.

This clone has just a few counts. The V and J genes are TRBV7-2 and TRBJ1-6; 11 bases match TRBD1. J was trimmed by 6 bases and V by 6 bases; bases with no gene match: 4. The CDR3 covers 15 residues. Per germline, CDR1 SGHTA and CDR2 FQGNSA. The CDR3 is CASRMGQGVNSPLHF. Here the CDR3 DNA reads TGTGCCAGCAGAATGGGACAGGGGGTTAATTCACCCCTCCACTTT.

This clone was counted between two and nine times. This chain joins TRBV4-3 and TRBJ1-1; D is unresolved. This CDR3 has 14 amino acids. CDR1 LGHNA and CDR2 YSLEER come from the germline V gene. V was pared by 1 base and J by 1 base, with 7 bases between. The CDR3 is CASSQAWGNTEAFF. CDR3 bases: TGCGCCAGCAGCCAAGCGTGGGGGAACACTGAAGCTTTCTTT.

The rearrangement uses TRBV6-2 or TRBV6-3 and TRBJ2-5; D may match TRBD1 or TRBD2 (5 bases each). Germline V gene lookup returns CDR1 MNHEY and CDR2 SVGEGT. Between the trimmed V and J ends, which lost 5 bases and 3 bases, there was a span of 22 bases. The CDR3 loop spans 17 amino acids. CDR3 sequence (DNA): TGTGCCAGCAGTATAGGGGTCCTCCGGGACGGTGAAGAGACCCAGTACTTC. Protein sequence: CASSIGVLRDGEETQYF.

This clone was recorded once. V is TRBV30 and J is TRBJ2-7; TRBD1 might be the D (5 bases). The CDR3 loop spans 13 amino acids. With 2 bases removed from V and 1 base from J, the gap between germline ends came to 9 bases. Germline loops: CDR1 GTSNPN, CDR2 SVGIG (reference sequence). CDR3 loop: CAWSSGHSYEQYF. DNA of the CDR3: TGTGCCTGGAGTTCAGGGCATTCCTACGAGCAGTACTTC.

This chain links TRBV10-2 with TRBJ2-7; D is ambiguous. The germline V gene has CDR1 WSHSY and CDR2 SAAADI. V lost 2 bases, J lost 5 bases, and 4 bases lay in between. The CDR3 extends over 11 amino acids. CDR3 nucleotides: TGCGCCAGCAGTGAGGTAAACGAGCAGTACTTC. It yields the protein CASSEVNEQYF.

This clone was seen only a few times. The chain combines TRBV4-3 with TRBJ2-1; 8 bases align to TRBD2. Germline V CDR1 and CDR2: LGHNA, YSLEER. Losses at the gene ends were 0 bases for V and 0 bases for J; bases not matched to a gene: 4. CDR3 length: 17 residues. The CDR3 sequence: CASSQDRGLDSYNEQFF. CDR3 coding DNA: TGCGCCAGCAGCCAAGATAGGGGACTAGACTCCTACAATGAGCAGTTCTTC.

This chain links TRBV6-1 with TRBJ1-1; 7 bases fit TRBD1. V lost 2 bases to trimming and J lost 0 bases; unmatched junction nucleotides: 3. The CDR3 length is 15 residues. Germline V gene lookup returns CDR1 MNHNS and CDR2 SASEGT. The CDR3 DNA sequence: TGTGCCAGCAGTGAAAAAACAGGGGTGAACACTGAAGCTTTCTTT. Translating gives CASSEKTGVNTEAFF.

In its sample, this clone was seen once. Here the CDR3 DNA reads TGTGCCAGCAGCCCTCGGACAGGGGCGGATGAAAAACTGTTTTTT. Its translation: CASSPRTGADEKLFF. The chain uses TRBV7-6 and TRBJ1-4; 9 bases align to TRBD1. Germline V gives CDR1 SGHVS, CDR2 FNYEAQ. The CDR3 totals 15 residues. V lost 5 bases to trimming and J lost 6 bases; unmatched junction nucleotides: 7.

This chain links TRBV14 with TRBJ1-6; 7 bases map to TRBD1. Losses at the gene ends were 3 bases for V and 10 bases for J; bases not matched to a gene: 6. Per the germline V gene, CDR1 is SGHDN and CDR2 is FVKESK. The CDR3 has 14 amino acids. Written as DNA, the CDR3 is TGTGCCAGCAGCCAGACCGGGGACAGATCACCCCTCCACTTT. It codes for CASSQTGDRSPLHF.

The gene calls are TRBV9 and TRBJ1-1, with 9 positions matching TRBD1. Germline-derived CDR1 and CDR2 are SGDLS and YYNGEE. The CDR3 extends over 15 amino acids. The V and J ends lost 4 bases and 5 bases, in that order; junction bases with no gene match: 9. The CDR3: CASSPSGTGRTEAFF. The DNA of the CDR3 is TGTGCCAGCAGCCCTTCCGGGACAGGGCGGACTGAAGCTTTCTTT.

The chain carries TRBV7-6 and TRBJ2-1, with 7 nucleotides matching TRBD1. Germline assignment: CDR1 SGHVS and CDR2 FNYEAQ. V dropped 4 bases and J dropped 6; count of bases not matched to a gene: 9. The CDR3 runs 15 residues. In DNA form, the CDR3 reads TGTGCCAGCAGCTCAAACAGGGGTCGGACCAATGAGCAGTTCTTC. Translated, it gives CASSSNRGRTNEQFF.

V and J are TRBV2 and TRBJ1-5; D is possibly TRBD1 (5 bases). V lost 2 bases and J 3 bases, leaving 8 bases between the germline ends. From germline, CDR1 is SNHLY and CDR2 FYNNEI. The CDR3 has 14 residues. The DNA of the CDR3 is TGTGCCAGCAGTGAACAGGGCCCCAATCAGCCCCAGCATTTT. It translates to CASSEQGPNQPQHF.

The V and J genes are TRBV2 and TRBJ2-1; D may be TRBD2 (6 bases). The germline V and J ends were trimmed by 5 bases and 3 bases, with 17 bases remaining between them. The CDR3 has 16 amino acids. Germline V gene lookup returns CDR1 SNHLY and CDR2 FYNNEI. The CDR3 nucleotides are TGTGCCAGCAGTCCCCGCCGCGGGACTCACTACAATGAGCAGTTCTTC. Amino acids: CASSPRRGTHYNEQFF.

This sequence joins TRBV4-1 and TRBJ1-2; D ambiguous. CDR3 length: 16 residues. V lost 4 bases, J lost 6 bases, and 21 bases lay in between. In germline, CDR1 is MGHRA, CDR2 YSYEKL. The CDR3 region is CASSPLLRRRADGYTF. CDR3 in DNA: TGCGCCAGCAGCCCCCTTCTGCGGAGGAGGGCGGATGGCTACACCTTC.

The gene calls are TRBV19 and TRBJ2-1; 9 nucleotides align to TRBD1. The trim removed 7 bases at V and 5 bases at J, leaving 9 bases unmatched. This CDR3 is built from 15 residues. The germline gives CDR1 LNHDA, CDR2 SQIVND (reference sequence). This chain's CDR3 is CASNLDRGTHNEQFF. As DNA, the CDR3 is TGTGCCAGTAACCTAGACAGGGGGACCCACAATGAGCAGTTCTTC.

V gene TRBV27 combines with J gene TRBJ1-4; D is possibly TRBD1 (6 bases). This CDR3 comprises 14 residues. CDR1 is MNHEY and CDR2 is SMNVEV in the germline V gene (reference sequence). Trimming took 3 bases from V and 4 from J, leaving 9 bases between them. CDR3 protein: CASSFGRGNEKLFF. The CDR3 DNA follows: TGTGCCAGCAGTTTTGGCAGGGGTAATGAAAAACTGTTTTTT. The full variable domain, rest sourced from reference TRBV27 and TRBJ1-4, is EAQVTQNPRYLITVTGKKLTVTCSQNMNHEYMSWYRQDPGLGLRQIYYSMNVEVTDKGDVPEGYKVSRKEKRNFPLILESPSPNQTSLYFCASSFGRGNEKLFFGSGTQLSVL.

This chain connects TRBV29-1 to TRBJ1-2; maybe TRBD1 (5 bases). The germline V gene has CDR1 SQVTM and CDR2 ANQGSEA. The CDR3 loop spans 10 amino acids. V shed 4 bases and J shed 14 bases, with 14 bases lying between them. For the CDR3, the DNA is TGCAGCGTTGTAGACAGTGCGGCGACCTTC. Translation gives CSVVDSAATF.